This TCR beta chain stems from a study of response to subunit inactivated influenza vaccine. TCRdb itself ran the RT-PCR reads through MiXCR, one entry per CDR3 protein. The table shows some 480,000 distinct CDR3 sequences, with 9.5% to 12% occurring only once. Overall study findings and caveats: The authors put forward the suggestion that each seasonal influenza vaccination may bring in only a limited number of new T cells.

V was shortened by 3 bases and J by 2 bases, with 16 bases between the two germline ends. Germline assignment: CDR1 SGHVS and CDR2 FNYEAQ. The CDR3 extends over 16 amino acids. A note on this clonotype: Antigen specificity is unknown.

V gene TRBV7-6 combines with J gene TRBJ2-5; weak D call: TRBD1 (6 bases). The material sequenced was PBMCs from blood, taken more than 35 days after vaccination. This sequence was found in a man in his forties or fifties who received an inactivated influenza vaccine. The DNA of the CDR3 is TGTGCCAGCAGCTTCGGGGACACCTCCTCTCAAGAGACCCAGTACTTC. It encodes CASSFGDTSSQETQYF.